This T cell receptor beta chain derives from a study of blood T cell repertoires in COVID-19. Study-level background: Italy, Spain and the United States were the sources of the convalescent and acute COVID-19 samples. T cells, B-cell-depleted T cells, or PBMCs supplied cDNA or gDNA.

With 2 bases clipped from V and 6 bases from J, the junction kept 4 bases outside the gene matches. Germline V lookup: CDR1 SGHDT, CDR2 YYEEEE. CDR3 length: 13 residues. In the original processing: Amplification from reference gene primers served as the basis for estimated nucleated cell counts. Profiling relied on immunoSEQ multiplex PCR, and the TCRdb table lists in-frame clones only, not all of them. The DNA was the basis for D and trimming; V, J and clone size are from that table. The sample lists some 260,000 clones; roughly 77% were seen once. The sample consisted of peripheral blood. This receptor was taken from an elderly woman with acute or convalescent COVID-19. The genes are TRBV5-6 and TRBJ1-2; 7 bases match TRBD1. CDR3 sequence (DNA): TGTGCCAGCAGCTTTTTAGGGACAGATGGCTACACCTTC. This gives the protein CASSFLGTDGYTF.